The clone carrying this TCR beta chain was counted between two and nine times. The data stem from a study of T-cell memory formation after mild COVID-19. Study-wide background: Across donors, TCR clusters were largely donor specific.

Each CDR3 protein gets one entry after TCRdb re-called the 5' RACE reads with MiXCR. Altogether around 82,000 distinct CDR3 sequences are present, about 13% being singletons, with the ten largest covering about 40%. The sample comprised PBMCs or a T cell subset sorted from them (not recorded which). The TCR was taken from a man between 18 and 29 years old who had mild COVID-19 (a few samples of this study predate the infection). Cell type and time point are not known.

CDR3 DNA sequence: TGTGCCAGCAGCCCCCCTGGCGTTGGACAAAACATTCAGTACTTC. Protein product: CASSPPGVGQNIQYF. The chain combines TRBV7-9 with TRBJ2-4, with no clear D. The V gene's germline CDR1 is SEHNR and CDR2 FQNEAQ (reference sequence). V lost 5 bases and J lost 5, with 16 bases in between. This CDR3 spans 15 amino acids.